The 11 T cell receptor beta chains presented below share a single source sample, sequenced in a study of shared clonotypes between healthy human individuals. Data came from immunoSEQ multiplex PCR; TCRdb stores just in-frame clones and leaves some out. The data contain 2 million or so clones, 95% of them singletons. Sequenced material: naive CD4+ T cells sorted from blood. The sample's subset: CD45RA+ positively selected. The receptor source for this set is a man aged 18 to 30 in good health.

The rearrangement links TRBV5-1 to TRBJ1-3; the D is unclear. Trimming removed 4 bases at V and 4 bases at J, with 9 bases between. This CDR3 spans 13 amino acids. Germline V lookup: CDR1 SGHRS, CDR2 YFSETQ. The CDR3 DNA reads TGCGCCAGCAGCACGGACGGAGGAAACACCATATATTTT. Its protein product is CASSTDGGNTIYF. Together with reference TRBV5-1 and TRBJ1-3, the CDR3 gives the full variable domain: KAGVTQTPRYLIKTRGQQVTLSCSPISGHRSVSWYQQTPGQGLQFLFEYFSETQRNKGNFPGRFSGRQFSNSRSEMNVSTLELGDSALYLCASSTDGGNTIYFGEGSWLTVV.

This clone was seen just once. The CDR3 sequence: CASSYDRGGQSPLHF. CDR3 DNA: TGTGCCAGCAGTTACGACCGGGGAGGGCAATCACCCCTCCACTTT. The chain employs TRBV6-5 and TRBJ1-6; D not certain. CDR1 is MNHEY and CDR2 is SVGAGI in the germline V gene. V was pared by 2 bases and J by 10 bases, with 15 bases between. This CDR3 has 15 amino acids.

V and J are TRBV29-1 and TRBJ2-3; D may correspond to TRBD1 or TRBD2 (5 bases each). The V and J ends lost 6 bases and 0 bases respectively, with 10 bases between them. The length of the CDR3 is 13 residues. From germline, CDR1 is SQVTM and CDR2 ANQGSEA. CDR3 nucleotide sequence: TGCAGCGTCGCCAGGGACAGCACAGATACGCAGTATTTT. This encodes CSVARDSTDTQYF.

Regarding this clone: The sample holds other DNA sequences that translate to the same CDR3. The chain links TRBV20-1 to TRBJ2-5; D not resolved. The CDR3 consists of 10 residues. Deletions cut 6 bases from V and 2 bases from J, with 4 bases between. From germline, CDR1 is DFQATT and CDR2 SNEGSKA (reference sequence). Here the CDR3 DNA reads TGCAGTGCGCGGCAAGAGACCCAGTACTTC. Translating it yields CSARQETQYF.

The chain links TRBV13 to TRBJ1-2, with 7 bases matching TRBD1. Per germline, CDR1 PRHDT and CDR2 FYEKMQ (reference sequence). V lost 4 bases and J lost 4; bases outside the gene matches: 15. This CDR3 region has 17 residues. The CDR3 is CASSSPRDSLPSYGYTF. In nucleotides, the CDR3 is TGTGCCAGCAGCTCCCCCCGGGACAGCCTCCCCTCCTATGGCTACACCTTC.

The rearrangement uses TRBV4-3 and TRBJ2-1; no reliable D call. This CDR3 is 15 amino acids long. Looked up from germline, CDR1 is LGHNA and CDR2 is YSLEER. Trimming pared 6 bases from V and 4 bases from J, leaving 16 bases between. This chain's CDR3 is CASRRGLQQYNEQFF. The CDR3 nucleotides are TGCGCCAGCAGGAGAGGTCTCCAACAATACAATGAGCAGTTCTTC.

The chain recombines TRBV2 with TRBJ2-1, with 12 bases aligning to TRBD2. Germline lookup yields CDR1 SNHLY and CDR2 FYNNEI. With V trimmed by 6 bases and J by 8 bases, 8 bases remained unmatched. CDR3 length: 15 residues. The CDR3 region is CASRLTSGGRDEQFF. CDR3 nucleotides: TGTGCCAGCAGGCTGACTAGCGGGGGAAGGGATGAGCAGTTCTTC.

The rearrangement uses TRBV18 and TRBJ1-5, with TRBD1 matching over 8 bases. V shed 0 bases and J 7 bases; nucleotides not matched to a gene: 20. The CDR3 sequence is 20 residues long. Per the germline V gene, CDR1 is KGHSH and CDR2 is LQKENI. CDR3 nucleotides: TGTGCCAGCTCACCACCGATGGCAGGGGGCTTTGGTGCGGCTCGCCAGCCCCAGCATTTT. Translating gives CASSPPMAGGFGAARQPQHF.

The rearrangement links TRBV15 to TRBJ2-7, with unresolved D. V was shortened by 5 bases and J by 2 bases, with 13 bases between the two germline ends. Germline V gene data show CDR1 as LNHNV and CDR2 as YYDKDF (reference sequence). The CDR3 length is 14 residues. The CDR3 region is CATSRGRTTYEQYF. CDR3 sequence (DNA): TGTGCCACCAGCCGCGGACGGACGACCTACGAGCAGTACTTC.

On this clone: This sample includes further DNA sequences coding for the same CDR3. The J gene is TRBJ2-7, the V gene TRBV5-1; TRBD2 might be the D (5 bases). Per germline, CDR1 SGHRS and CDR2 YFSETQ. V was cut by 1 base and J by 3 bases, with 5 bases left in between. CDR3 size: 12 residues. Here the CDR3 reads CASSLTSYEQYF. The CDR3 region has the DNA TGCGCCAGCAGCTTGACTAGCTACGAGCAGTACTTC.

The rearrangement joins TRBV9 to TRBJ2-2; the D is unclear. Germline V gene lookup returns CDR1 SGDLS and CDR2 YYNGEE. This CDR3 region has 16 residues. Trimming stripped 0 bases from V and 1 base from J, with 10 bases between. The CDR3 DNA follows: TGTGCCAGCAGCGTAGGAGGCAGGAAGAACACCGGGGAGCTGTTTTTT. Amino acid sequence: CASSVGGRKNTGELFF.